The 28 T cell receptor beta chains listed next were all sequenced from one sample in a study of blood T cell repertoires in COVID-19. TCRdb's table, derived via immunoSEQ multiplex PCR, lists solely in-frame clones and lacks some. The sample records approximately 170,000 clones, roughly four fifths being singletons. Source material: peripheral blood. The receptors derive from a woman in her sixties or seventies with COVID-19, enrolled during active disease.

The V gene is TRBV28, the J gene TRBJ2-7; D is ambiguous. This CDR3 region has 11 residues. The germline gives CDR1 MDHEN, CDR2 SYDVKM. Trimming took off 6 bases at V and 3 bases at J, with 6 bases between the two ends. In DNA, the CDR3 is TGTGCCAGCAGCCAGGACTACGAGCAGTACTTC. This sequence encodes CASSQDYEQYF. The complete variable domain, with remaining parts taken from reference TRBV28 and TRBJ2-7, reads DVKVTQSSRYLVKRTGEKVFLECVQDMDHENMFWYRQDPGLGLRLIYFSYDVKMKEKGDIPEGYSVSREKKERFSLILESASTNQTSMYLCASSQDYEQYFGPGTRLTVT.

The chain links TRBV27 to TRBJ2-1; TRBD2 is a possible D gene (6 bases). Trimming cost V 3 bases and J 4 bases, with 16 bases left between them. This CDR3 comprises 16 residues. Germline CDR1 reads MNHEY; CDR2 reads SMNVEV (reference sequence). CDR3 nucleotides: TGTGCCAGCAGTTTTGGGTATTCGGCGGGGTACAATGAGCAGTTCTTC. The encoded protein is CASSFGYSAGYNEQFF.

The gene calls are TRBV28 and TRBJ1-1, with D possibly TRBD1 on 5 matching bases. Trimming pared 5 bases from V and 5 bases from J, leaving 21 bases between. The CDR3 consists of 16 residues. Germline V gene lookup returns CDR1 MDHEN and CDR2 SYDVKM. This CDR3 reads CASSPLRTSRQTEAFF. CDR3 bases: TGTGCCAGCAGTCCCCTCCGGACAAGTCGACAAACTGAAGCTTTCTTT.

The CDR3 protein is CASTSWGGGYTF. The CDR3 DNA reads TGCGCCAGCACTTCGTGGGGGGGTGGCTACACCTTC. This chain connects TRBV10-2 to TRBJ1-2; TRBD1 is a possible D gene (5 bases). V was clipped by 7 bases and J by 7 bases, with 13 bases between them. The CDR3 has 12 residues. The germline V gene has CDR1 WSHSY and CDR2 SAAADI.

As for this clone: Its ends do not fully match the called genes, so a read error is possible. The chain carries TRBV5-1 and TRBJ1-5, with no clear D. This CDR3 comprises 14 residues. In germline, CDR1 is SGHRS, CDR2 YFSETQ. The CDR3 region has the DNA TGCGCCAGCAGCTTGGACCCTCTAGGTCAGCTCCAGCATTTT. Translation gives CASSLDPLGQLQHF.

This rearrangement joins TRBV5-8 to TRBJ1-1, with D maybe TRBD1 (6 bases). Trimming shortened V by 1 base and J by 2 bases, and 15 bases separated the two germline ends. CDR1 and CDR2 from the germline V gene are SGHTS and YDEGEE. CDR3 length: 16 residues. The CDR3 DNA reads TGTGCCAGCAGCTTGTCTGGGGGCCTCCTAAACACTGAAGCTTTCTTT. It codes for CASSLSGGLLNTEAFF.

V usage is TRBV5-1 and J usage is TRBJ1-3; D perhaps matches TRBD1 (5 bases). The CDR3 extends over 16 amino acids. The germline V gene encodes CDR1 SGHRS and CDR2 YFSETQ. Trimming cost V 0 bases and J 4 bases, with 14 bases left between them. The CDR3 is CASSLGRASKGNTIYF. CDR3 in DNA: TGCGCCAGCAGCTTGGGCAGGGCCTCGAAAGGAAACACCATATATTTT.

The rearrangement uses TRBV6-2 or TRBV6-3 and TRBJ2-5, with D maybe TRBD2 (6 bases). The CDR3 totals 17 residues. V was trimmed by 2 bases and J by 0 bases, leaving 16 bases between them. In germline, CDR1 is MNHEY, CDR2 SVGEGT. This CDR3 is CASSYVGAGTYQETQYF. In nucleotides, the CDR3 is TGTGCCAGCAGTTACGTCGGGGCGGGGACGTACCAAGAGACCCAGTACTTC.

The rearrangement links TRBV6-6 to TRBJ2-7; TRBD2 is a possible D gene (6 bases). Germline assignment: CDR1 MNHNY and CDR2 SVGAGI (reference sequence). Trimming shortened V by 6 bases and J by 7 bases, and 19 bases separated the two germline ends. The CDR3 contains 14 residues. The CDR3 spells CASRSPGSRWEQYF. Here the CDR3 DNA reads TGTGCCAGCAGATCCCCCGGGAGTCGTTGGGAGCAGTACTTC.

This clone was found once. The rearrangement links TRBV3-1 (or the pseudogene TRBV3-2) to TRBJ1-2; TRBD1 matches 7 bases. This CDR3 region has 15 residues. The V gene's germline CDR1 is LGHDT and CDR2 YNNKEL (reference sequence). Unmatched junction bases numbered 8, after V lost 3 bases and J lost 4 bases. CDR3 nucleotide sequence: TGTGCCAGCAGCCATAGTCTAGGGGGCATCTATGGCTACACCTTC. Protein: CASSHSLGGIYGYTF.

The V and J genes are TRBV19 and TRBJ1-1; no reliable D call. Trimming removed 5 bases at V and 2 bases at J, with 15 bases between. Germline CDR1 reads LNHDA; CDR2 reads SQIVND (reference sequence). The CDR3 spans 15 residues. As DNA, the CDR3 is TGTGCCAGTAGTTGGTGGCAGGCAAAAAACACTGAAGCTTTCTTT. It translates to CASSWWQAKNTEAFF. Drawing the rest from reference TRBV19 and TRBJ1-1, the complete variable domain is DGGITQSPKYLFRKEGQNVTLSCEQNLNHDAMYWYRQDPGQGLRLIYYSQIVNDFQKGDIAEGYSVSREKKESFPLTVTSAQKNPTAFYLCASSWWQAKNTEAFFGQGTRLTVV.

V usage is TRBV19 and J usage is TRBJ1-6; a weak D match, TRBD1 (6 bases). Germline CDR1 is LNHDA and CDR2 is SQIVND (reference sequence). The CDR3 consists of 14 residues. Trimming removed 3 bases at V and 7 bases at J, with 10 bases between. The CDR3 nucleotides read TGTGCCAGTAGTATTCCGACAGGCAATTCACCCCTCCACTTT. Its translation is CASSIPTGNSPLHF. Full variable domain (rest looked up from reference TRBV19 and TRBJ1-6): DGGITQSPKYLFRKEGQNVTLSCEQNLNHDAMYWYRQDPGQGLRLIYYSQIVNDFQKGDIAEGYSVSREKKESFPLTVTSAQKNPTAFYLCASSIPTGNSPLHFGNGTRLTVT.

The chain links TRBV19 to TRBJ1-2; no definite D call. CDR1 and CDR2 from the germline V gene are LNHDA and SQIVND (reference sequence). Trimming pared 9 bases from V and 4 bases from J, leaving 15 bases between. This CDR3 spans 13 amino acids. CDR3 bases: TGTGCCAGCCGACCCGAAAGGAGCTATGGCTACACCTTC. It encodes CASRPERSYGYTF.

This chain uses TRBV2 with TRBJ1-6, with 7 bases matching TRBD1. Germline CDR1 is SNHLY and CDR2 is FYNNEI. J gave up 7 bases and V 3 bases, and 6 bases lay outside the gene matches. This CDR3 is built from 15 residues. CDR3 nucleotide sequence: TGTGCCAGCAGTGATGGCGCCAGGGGGAATTCACCCCTCCACTTT. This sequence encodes CASSDGARGNSPLHF.

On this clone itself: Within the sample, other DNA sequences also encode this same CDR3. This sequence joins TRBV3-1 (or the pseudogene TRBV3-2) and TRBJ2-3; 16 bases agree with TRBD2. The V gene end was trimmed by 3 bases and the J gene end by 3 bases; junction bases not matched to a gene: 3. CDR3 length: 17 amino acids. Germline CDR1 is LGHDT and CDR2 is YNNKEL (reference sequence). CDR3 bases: TGTGCCAGCAGCCAGGGACTAGCGGGAGGGGGGACAGATACGCAGTATTTT. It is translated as CASSQGLAGGGTDTQYF.

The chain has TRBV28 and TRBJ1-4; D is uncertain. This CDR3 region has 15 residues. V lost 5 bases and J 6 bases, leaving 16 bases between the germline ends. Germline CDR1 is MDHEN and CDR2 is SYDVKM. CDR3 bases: TGTGCCAGCAGTCCGGGGTCTCTCGCGGATGAAAAACTGTTTTTT. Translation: CASSPGSLADEKLFF.

The CDR3, as DNA: TGTGCCAGCGGGGAGGGGAATCAGCCCCAGCATTTT. Translated, it gives CASGEGNQPQHF. The J gene is TRBJ1-5, the V gene TRBV28; D is possibly TRBD1 (5 bases). V was clipped by 8 bases and J by 4 bases, with 9 bases between them. CDR3 size: 12 residues. CDR1 is MDHEN and CDR2 is SYDVKM in the germline V gene. Based on the CDR3 plus reference TRBV28 and TRBJ1-5, the full variable domain is DVKVTQSSRYLVKRTGEKVFLECVQDMDHENMFWYRQDPGLGLRLIYFSYDVKMKEKGDIPEGYSVSREKKERFSLILESASTNQTSMYLCASGEGNQPQHFGDGTRLSIL.

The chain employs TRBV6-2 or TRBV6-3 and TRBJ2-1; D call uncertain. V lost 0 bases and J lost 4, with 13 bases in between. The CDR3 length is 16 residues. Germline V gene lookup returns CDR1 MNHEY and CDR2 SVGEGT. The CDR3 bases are TGTGCCAGCAGTTACTCCCGCGGAAAAATTTACAATGAGCAGTTCTTC. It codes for CASSYSRGKIYNEQFF.

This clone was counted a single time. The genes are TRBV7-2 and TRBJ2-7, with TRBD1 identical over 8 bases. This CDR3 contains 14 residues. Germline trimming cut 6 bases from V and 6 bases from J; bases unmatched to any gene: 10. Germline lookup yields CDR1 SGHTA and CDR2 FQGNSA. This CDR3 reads CASRQQGVRGEQYF. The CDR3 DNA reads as TGTGCCAGCAGGCAACAGGGGGTTCGAGGCGAGCAGTACTTC.

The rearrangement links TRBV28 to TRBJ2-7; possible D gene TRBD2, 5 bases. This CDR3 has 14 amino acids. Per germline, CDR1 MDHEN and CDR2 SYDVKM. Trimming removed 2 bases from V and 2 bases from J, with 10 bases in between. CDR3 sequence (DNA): TGTGCCAGCAGTTTAAGCGGAGAGCCCTACGAGCAGTACTTC. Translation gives CASSLSGEPYEQYF.

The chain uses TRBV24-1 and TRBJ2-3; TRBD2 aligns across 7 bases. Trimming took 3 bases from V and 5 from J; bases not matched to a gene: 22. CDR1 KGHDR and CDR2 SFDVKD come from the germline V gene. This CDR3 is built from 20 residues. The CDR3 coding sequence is TGTGCCACCAGTGATAGGAGGATAGGTGCTAGCGGCGAAGGGCTAGATACGCAGTATTTT. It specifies CATSDRRIGASGEGLDTQYF.

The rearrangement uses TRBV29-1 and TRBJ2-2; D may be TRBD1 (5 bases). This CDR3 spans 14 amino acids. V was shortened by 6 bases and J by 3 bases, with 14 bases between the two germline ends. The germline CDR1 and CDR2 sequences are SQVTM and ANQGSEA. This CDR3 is CSVVDRLYTGELFF. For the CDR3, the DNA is TGCAGCGTCGTCGACAGACTCTACACCGGGGAGCTGTTTTTT.

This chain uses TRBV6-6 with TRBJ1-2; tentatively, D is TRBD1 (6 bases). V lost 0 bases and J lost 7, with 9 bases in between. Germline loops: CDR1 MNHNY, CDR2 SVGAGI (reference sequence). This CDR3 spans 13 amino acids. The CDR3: CASSYSQGGGYTF. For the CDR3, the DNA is TGTGCCAGCAGTTACTCACAGGGTGGTGGCTACACCTTC.

DNA for the CDR3: TGTGCCACAGAACCGGGACAGGGTATTCAAACCCTCCACTTT. Translation gives CATEPGQGIQTLHF. This chain joins TRBV28 and TRBJ1-6, with TRBD1 identical over 9 bases. The CDR3 is 14 residues long. The germline V gene encodes CDR1 MDHEN and CDR2 SYDVKM. J lost 14 bases, V lost 10 bases, and 15 bases had no gene match.

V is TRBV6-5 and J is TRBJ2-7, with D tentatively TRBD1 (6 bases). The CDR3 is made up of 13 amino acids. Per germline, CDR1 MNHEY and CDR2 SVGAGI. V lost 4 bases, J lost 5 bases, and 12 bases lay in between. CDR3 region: CASSLSGVHEQYF. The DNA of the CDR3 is TGTGCCAGCAGTTTATCAGGGGTCCACGAGCAGTACTTC.

As DNA, the CDR3 is TGTGCCAGCAGCTTGATGGACATTGACAATGAGCAGTTCTTC. It specifies CASSLMDIDNEQFF. This chain links TRBV5-5 with TRBJ2-1; perhaps TRBD1 as D (5 bases). V lost 1 base, J lost 5 bases, and 10 bases lay in between. CDR1 SGHKS and CDR2 YYEKEE come from the germline V gene (reference sequence). The length of the CDR3 is 14 residues. Full variable domain (outside the CDR3, taken from reference TRBV5-5 and TRBJ2-1): DAGVTQSPTHLIKTRGQQVTLRCSPISGHKSVSWYQQVLGQGPQFIFQYYEKEERGRGNFPDRFSARQFPNYSSELNVNALLLGDSALYLCASSLMDIDNEQFFGPGTRLTVL.

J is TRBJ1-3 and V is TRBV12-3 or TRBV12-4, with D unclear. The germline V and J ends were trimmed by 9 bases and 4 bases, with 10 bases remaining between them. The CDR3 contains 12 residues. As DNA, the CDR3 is TGTGCCAGTTCAGGCTGGGGAAACACCATATATTTT. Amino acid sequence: CASSGWGNTIYF.

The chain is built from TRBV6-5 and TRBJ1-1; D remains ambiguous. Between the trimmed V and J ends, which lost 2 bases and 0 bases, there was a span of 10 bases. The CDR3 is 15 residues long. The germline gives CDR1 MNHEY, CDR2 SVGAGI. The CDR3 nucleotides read TGTGCCAGCAGTTACAGTCTAGCAATGAACACTGAAGCTTTCTTT. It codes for CASSYSLAMNTEAFF.